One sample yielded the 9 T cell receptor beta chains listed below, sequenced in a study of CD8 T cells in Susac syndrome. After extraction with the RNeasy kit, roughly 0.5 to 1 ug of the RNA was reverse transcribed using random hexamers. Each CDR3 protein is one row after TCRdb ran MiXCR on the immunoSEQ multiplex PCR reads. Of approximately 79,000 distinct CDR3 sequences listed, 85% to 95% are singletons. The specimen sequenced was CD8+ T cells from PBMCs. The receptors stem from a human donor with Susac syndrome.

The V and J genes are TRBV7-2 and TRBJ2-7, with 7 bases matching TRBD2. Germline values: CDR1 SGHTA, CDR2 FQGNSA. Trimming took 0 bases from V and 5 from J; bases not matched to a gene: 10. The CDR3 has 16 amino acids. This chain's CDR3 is CASSLALRRGSHEQYF. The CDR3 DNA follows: TGTGCCAGCAGCTTAGCGCTTAGGCGGGGGAGTCACGAGCAGTACTTC.

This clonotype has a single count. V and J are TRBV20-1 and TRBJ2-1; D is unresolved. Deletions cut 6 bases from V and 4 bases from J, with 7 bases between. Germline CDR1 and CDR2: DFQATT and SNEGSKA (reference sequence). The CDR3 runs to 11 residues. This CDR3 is CSAHEYNEQFF. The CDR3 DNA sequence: TGCAGTGCCCATGAATACAATGAGCAGTTCTTC.

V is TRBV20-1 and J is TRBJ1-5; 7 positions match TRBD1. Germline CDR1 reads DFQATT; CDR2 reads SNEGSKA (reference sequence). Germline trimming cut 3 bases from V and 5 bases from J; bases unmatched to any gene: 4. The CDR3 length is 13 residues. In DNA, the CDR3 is TGCAGTGCTAGCCATACAGGGGATCAGCCCCAGCATTTT. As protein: CSASHTGDQPQHF.

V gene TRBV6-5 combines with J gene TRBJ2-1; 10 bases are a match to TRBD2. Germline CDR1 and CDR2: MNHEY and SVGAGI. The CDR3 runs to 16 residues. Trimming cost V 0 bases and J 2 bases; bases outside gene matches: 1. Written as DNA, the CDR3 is TGTGCCAGCAGTTACTCTCTAGCGGGAGCCTACAATGAGCAGTTCTTC. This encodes CASSYSLAGAYNEQFF.

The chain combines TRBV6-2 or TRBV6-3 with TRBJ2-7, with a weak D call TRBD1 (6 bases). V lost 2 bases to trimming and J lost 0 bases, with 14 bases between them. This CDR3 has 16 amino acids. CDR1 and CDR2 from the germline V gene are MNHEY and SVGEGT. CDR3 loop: CASSYRQELFSYEQYF. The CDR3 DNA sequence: TGTGCCAGCAGTTACCGACAGGAACTTTTCTCCTACGAGCAGTACTTC.

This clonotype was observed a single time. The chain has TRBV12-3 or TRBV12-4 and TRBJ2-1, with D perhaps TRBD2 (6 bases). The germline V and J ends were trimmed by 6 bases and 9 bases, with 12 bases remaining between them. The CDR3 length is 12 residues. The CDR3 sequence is CASSLLAPEQFF. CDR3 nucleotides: TGTGCCAGCAGCCTACTAGCTCCTGAGCAGTTCTTC.

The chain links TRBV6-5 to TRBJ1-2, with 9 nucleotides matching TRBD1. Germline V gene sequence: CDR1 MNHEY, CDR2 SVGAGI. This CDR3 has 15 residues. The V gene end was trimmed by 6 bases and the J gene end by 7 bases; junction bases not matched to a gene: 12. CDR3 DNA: TGTGCCAGCAGCCCGCAAGGACAGGGGAGGTCTGGCTACACCTTC. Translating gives CASSPQGQGRSGYTF.

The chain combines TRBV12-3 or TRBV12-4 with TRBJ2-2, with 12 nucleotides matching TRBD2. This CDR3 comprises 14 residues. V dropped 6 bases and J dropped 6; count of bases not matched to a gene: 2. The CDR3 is CASRLAGGSGELFF. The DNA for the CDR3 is TGTGCCAGCAGACTAGCGGGAGGTTCCGGGGAGCTGTTTTTT.

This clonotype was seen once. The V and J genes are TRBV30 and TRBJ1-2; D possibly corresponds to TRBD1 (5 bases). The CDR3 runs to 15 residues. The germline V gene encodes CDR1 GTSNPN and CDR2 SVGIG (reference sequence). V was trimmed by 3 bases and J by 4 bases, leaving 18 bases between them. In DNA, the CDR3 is TGTGCCTGGAGGGGGGAAGAGGGACCGACCTATGGCTACACCTTC. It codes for CAWRGEEGPTYGYTF.